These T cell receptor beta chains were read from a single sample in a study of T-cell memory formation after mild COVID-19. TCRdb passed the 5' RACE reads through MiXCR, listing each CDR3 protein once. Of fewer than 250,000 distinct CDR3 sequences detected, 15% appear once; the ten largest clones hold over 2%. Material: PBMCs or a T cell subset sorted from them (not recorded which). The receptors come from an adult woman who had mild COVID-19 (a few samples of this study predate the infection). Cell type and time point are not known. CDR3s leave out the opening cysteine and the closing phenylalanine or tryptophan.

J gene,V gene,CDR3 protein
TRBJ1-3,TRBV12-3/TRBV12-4,ASSSFTGGTGGNTIY
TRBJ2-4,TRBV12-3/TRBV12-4,ASSLEGGTLGRNIQY
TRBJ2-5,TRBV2,AAGRGGQETQY
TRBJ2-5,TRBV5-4,ASSIPGEETQY
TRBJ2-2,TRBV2,ATAGQGGTGELF
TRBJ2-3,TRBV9,ASSVRTSGSTDTQY
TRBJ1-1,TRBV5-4,ASSPPREGVTEAF
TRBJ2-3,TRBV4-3,ASSQATGTQY
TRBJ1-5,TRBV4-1,ASSQDGGNILQPQH
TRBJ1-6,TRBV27,ASSLSQGLRNSPLH
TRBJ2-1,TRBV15,ATSRDSGGLGNEQF
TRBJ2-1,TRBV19,ASSIQAGKQF
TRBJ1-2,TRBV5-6,ASSLRGHGYT
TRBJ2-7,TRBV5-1,ASSLEIGAREQY
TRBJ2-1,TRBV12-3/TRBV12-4,ASSLRAGEYNEQF
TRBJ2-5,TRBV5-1,ASSPDQETQY
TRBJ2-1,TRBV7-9,ASSLVQVGDRLPEQF
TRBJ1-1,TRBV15,ATSTGTGGVSTEAF
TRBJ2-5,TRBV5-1,ASSLPAIAGLRETQY
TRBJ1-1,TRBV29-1,SVNSGNTEAF
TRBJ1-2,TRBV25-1,ASRLGQSYGYT
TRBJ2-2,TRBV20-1,SARGTGALTGELF
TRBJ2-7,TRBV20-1,SARVGQGLYEQY
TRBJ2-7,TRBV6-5,ASSYSRNRPYEQY
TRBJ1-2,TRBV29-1,SVELVLKLGYT
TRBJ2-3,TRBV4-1,ASRSGTRKDTQY
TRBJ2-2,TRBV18,ASSNGGTGELF
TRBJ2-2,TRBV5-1,ASSSQEGKAGELF
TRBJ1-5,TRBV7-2,ASSPQGNSNQPQH
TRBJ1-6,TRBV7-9,ASSSQGANSPLH
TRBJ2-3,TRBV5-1,ASRSTVTDTQY
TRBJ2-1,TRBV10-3,AISESTSGSSYNEQF
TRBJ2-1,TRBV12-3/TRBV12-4,ASSATGGWQF
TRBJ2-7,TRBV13,ASSLTDGPGGEQY
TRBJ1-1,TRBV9,ASSVVQGGSRNTEAF
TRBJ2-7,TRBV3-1,ASSQRGGEQY
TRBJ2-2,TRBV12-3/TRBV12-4,ASSLGGTGELF
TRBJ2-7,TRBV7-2,ASSLPTSGTYEQY
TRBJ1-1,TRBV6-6,ASSFLTGRGAF
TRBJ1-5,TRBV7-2,ASSLVGPSNQPQH
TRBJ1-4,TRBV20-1,SAGLGGGGLF
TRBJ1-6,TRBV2,ASSLGLYSPLH
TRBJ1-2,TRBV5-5,ASSYPTGEIGYGYT
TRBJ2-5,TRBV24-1,ATSDNSGTGGWGYQETQY
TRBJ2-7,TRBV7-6,ASSPEGSVPHEQY